This TCR beta chain was recorded in a study of blood T cell repertoires in COVID-19. Study-level information: T cells, B-cell-depleted T cells, or PBMCs supplied cDNA or gDNA.

Seattle cases were enrolled at active infection and followed longitudinally. CDR1 and CDR2 from the germline V gene are SNHLY and FYNNEI. V was clipped by 5 bases and J by 12 bases; unmatched bases: 7. The CDR3 loop spans 12 amino acids. In the authors' workflow: Reference gene primer amplification gave estimated nucleated cell counts. Generated by immunoSEQ multiplex PCR, the TCRdb table keeps only in-frame clones and is missing some. V, J and clone size are taken as reported in that table, and D and trimming were inferred from the DNA itself. This sample has more than 85,000 clones, with 85% to 90% found just once.

The chain recombines TRBV2 with TRBJ2-1; 7 nucleotides line up with TRBD1. The source material was peripheral blood. The sequence derives from a human donor with COVID-19, enrolled during active disease. The donor label of this sample is uncertain. The CDR3 is CASSSRGTGQFF. The DNA for the CDR3 is TGTGCCAGCAGTTCCAGGGGGACCGGGCAGTTCTTC.